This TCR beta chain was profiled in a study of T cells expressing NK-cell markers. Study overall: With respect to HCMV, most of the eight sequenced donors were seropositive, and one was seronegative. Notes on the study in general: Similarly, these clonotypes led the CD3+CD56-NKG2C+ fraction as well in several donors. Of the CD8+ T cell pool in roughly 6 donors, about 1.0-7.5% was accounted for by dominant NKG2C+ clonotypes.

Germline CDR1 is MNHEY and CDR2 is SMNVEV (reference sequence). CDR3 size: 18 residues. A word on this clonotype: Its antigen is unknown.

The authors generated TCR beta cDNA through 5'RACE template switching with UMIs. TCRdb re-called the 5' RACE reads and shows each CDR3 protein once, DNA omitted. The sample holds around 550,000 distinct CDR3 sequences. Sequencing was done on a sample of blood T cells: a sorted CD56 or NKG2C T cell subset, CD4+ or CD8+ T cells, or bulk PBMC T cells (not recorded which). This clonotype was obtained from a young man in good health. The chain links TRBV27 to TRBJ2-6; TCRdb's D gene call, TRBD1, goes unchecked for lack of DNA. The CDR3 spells CASGEQGRGRAGANVLTF. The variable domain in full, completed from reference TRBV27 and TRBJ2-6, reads EAQVTQNPRYLITVTGKKLTVTCSQNMNHEYMSWYRQDPGLGLRQIYYSMNVEVTDKGDVPEGYKVSRKEKRNFPLILESPSPNQTSLYFCASGEQGRGRAGANVLTFGAGSRLTVL.